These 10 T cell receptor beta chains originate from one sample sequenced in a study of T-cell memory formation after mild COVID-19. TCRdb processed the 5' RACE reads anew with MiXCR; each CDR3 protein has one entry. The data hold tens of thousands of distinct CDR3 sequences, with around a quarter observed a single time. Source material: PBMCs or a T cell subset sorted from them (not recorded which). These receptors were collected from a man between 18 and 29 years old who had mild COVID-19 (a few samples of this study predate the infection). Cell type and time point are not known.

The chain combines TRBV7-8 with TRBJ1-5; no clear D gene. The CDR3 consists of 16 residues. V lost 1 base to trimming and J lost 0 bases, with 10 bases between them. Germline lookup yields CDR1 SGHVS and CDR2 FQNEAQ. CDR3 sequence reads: CASSLDVAYSNQPQHF. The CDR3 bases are TGTGCCAGCAGCTTAGATGTGGCCTATAGCAATCAGCCCCAGCATTTT.

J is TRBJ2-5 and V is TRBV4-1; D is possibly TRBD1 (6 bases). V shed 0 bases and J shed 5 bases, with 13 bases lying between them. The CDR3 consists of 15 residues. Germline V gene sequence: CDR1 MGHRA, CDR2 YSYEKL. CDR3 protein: CASSQDLGARETQYF. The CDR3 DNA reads TGCGCCAGCAGCCAAGATCTGGGGGCGCGGGAGACCCAGTACTTC.

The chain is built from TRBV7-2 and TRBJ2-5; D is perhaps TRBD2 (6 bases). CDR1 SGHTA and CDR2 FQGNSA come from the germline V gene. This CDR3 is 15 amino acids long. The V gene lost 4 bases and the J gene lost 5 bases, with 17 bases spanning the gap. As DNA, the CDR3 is TGTGCCAGCAGCTCGCCGGGAGCCCTGGGGGAGACCCAGTACTTC. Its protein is CASSSPGALGETQYF.

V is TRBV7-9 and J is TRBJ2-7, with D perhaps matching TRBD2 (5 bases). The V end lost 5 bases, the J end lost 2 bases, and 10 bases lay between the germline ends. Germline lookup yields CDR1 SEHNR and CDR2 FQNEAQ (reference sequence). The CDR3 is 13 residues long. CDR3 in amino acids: CASSPYGAYEQYV. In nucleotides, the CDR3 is TGTGCCAGCAGCCCCTACGGGGCCTACGAGCAGTACGTC.

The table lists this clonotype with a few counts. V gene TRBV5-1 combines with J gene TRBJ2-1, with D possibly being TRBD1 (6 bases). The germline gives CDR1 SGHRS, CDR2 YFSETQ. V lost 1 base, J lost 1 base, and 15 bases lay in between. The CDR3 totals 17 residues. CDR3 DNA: TGCGCCAGCAGCTTGACTACAGGGAAAGTGTCCTACAATGAGCAGTTCTTC. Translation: CASSLTTGKVSYNEQFF.

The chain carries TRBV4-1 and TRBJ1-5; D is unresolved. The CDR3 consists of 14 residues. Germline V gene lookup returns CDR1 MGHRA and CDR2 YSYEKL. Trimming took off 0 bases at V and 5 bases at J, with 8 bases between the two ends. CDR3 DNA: TGCGCCAGCAGCCAAGATCAGGATTATCAGCCCCAGCATTTT. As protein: CASSQDQDYQPQHF.

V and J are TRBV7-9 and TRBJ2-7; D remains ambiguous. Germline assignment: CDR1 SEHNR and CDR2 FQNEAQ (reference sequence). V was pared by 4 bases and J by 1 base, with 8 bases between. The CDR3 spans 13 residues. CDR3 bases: TGTGCCAGCAGCTCCCTCAGGTCCTACGAGCAGTACTTC. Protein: CASSSLRSYEQYF. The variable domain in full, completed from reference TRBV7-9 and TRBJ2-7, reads DTGVSQNPRHKITKRGQNVTFRCDPISEHNRLYWYRQTLGQGPEFLTYFQNEAQLEKSRLLSDRFSAERPKGSFSTLEIQRTEQGDSAMYLCASSSLRSYEQYFGPGTRLTVT.

The CDR3 reads CASSQDREDSREQFF. The CDR3 nucleotides are TGCGCCAGCAGCCAAGATCGGGAGGACTCTCGTGAGCAGTTCTTC. The chain links TRBV4-1 to TRBJ2-1, with 7 nucleotides matching TRBD2. Germline trimming cut 0 bases from V and 9 bases from J; bases unmatched to any gene: 8. This CDR3 spans 15 amino acids. Germline V gene sequence: CDR1 MGHRA, CDR2 YSYEKL.

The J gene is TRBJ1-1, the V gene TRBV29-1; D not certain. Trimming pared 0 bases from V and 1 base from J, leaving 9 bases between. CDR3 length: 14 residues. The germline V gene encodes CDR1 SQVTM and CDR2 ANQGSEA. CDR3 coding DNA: TGCAGCGTTGAAGATCGAGGGAGGAACACTGAAGCTTTCTTT. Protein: CSVEDRGRNTEAFF.

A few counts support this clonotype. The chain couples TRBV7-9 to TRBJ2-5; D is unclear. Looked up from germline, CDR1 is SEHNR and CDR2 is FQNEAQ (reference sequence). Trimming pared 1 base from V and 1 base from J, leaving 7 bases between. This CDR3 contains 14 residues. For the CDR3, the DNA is TGTGCCAGCAGCTTAGTGCGATCCCAAGAGACCCAGTACTTC. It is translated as CASSLVRSQETQYF.